Listed here is a single TCR beta chain. The antigen remains unidentified. Isolation of CD4+ naive, central memory, regulatory and stem cell-like memory cells was achieved by sorting via CD45RO/CCR7/CD25/CD127/CD95/CD27. The sample comes from a study of beta chain features in type 1 diabetes. Study-level background: Comparable age, gender and cell yields were observed in patients relative to healthy donors. Broader study findings: Moderate but significant shortening of TCRB CDR3s was recorded in all four CD4+ subsets from Type 1 diabetes patients. Because the template was cDNA, high-expressing cells might be over-represented.

CDR1 is SGHTA and CDR2 is FQGNSA in the germline V gene. The CDR3 runs 14 residues. V shed 5 bases and J 6 bases; nucleotides not matched to a gene: 7. Isolated RNA was reverse transcribed in full, so expressed TCRB transcripts were sequenced. Produced via immunoSEQ multiplex PCR; TCRdb's table is partial and in-frame only. In the table there are about 130,000 clones, about 9.2% of which are singletons. This clonotype originated in a man aged 18 to 30 in good health. What was sequenced was central memory CD4+ T cells from blood. This chain links TRBV7-2 with TRBJ2-3, with 8 bases lining up with TRBD2. CDR3 sequence reads: CASSGYGGDDTQYF. The CDR3 nucleotides read TGTGCCAGCAGCGGGTACGGGGGGGATGATACGCAGTATTTT.